These T cell receptor beta chains were read from a single sample in a study of T cell changes during pregnancy in multiple sclerosis. Method: immunoSEQ multiplex PCR; TCRdb's copy keeps in-frame clones and lacks some. The sample has roughly 77,000 clones, roughly 89% seen once. Sequenced material: peripheral blood, taken in the second trimester of pregnancy. The receptors were gathered from a female donor with multiple sclerosis, enrolled in a pregnancy study. Both conserved end residues are part of each CDR3. The order of the fields is clone size, V gene, D gene, J gene, CDR3 protein, CDR3 DNA. D genes are given only for firm matches. The size field is filled for only some rows; it gives once, few, many or a size class.

.	TRBV5-6	.	TRBJ1-2	CASSLVGAGVGYTF	TGTGCCAGCAGCTTGGTTGGGGCAGGGGTTGGCTACACCTTC
.	TRBV19	TRBD1	TRBJ2-7	CASSGRRQGASYEQYF	TGTGCCAGTAGTGGTCGGCGGCAGGGGGCCTCCTACGAGCAGTACTTC
.	TRBV12-5	TRBD2	TRBJ2-1	CASGLGTGGYNEQFF	TGTGCTAGTGGTTTGGGTACGGGGGGATACAATGAGCAGTTCTTC
.	TRBV19	.	TRBJ2-7	CASSIGAASSYEQYF	TGTGCCAGTAGTATAGGGGCAGCCAGCTCCTACGAGCAGTACTTC
.	TRBV9	.	TRBJ1-1	CASSVGGRTEAFF	TGTGCCAGCAGCGTAGGGGGGCGGACTGAAGCTTTCTTT
.	TRBV7-8	.	TRBJ1-1	CASSLGTSRTEAFF	TGTGCCAGCAGCTTGGGGACTTCGAGGACTGAAGCTTTCTTT
.	TRBV12-5	TRBD2	TRBJ2-3	CASGLAGGGPPDTQYF	TGTGCTAGTGGTTTGGCGGGGGGAGGGCCTCCAGATACGCAGTATTTT
.	TRBV21-1	.	TRBJ2-3	CASSLATSGRLTDTQYF	TGTGCCAGCAGCCTTGCCACTAGCGGAAGGCTCACAGATACGCAGTATTTT
.	TRBV4-3	TRBD1	TRBJ1-2	CASSQETGGYGYTF	TGCGCCAGCAGCCAAGAAACAGGGGGCTATGGCTACACCTTC
once	TRBV5-1	.	TRBJ2-1	CASSRYKNYEQFF	TGCGCCAGCAGCCGTTATAAAAATTATGAGCAGTTCTTC
.	TRBV7-9	.	TRBJ2-2	CASSLGGTGELFF	TGTGCCAGCAGCTTGGGGGGCACCGGGGAGCTGTTTTTT
.	TRBV19	.	TRBJ2-3	CASSILAPTDTQYF	TGTGCCAGTAGTATCCTCGCGCCTACAGATACGCAGTATTTT
.	TRBV6-1	TRBD1	TRBJ1-3	CASSEEDRGWNTIYF	TGTGCCAGCAGTGAAGAGGACAGGGGTTGGAACACCATATATTTT
.	TRBV5-5	.	TRBJ1-2	CASTPVPGGLIYGYTF	TGTGCCAGCACCCCGGTCCCGGGGGGGCTCATCTATGGCTACACCTTC
.	TRBV30	.	TRBJ1-2	CAWSVQGIHGYTF	TGTGCCTGGAGTGTCCAGGGAATACATGGCTACACCTTC
.	TRBV18	TRBD1	TRBJ1-1	CASSGDGTANTEAFF	TGTGCCAGCTCAGGTGACGGGACAGCGAACACTGAAGCTTTCTTT
.	TRBV6-1	.	TRBJ2-7	CASSEVVGRAVEQYF	TGTGCCAGCAGTGAAGTCGTAGGGCGGGCCGTGGAGCAGTACTTC
.	TRBV7-8	TRBD2	TRBJ2-7	CASSLLAGANYEQYF	TGTGCCAGCAGCTTACTAGCGGGAGCAAACTACGAGCAGTACTTC
.	TRBV5-1	.	TRBJ2-5	CASSLVLETQYF	TGCGCCAGCAGCTTGGTCCTAGAGACCCAGTACTTC
.	TRBV7-9	.	TRBJ1-4	CASSSRVQTNEKLFF	TGTGCCAGCAGCTCGAGGGTACAGACTAATGAAAAACTGTTTTTT
.	TRBV11-2	.	TRBJ1-6	CASSLDRVLHSYNSPLHF	TGTGCCAGCAGCTTAGACCGGGTCCTTCACTCCTATAATTCACCCCTCCACTTT
once	TRBV18	.	TRBJ1-6	CASSPLDSDQAPLHF	TGTGCCAGCTCACCTTTGGACAGCGACCAAGCACCCCTCCACTTT
.	TRBV27	.	TRBJ1-5	CASSTTPNQPQHF	TGTGCCAGCAGTACCACTCCCAATCAGCCCCAGCATTTT
.	TRBV6-5	.	TRBJ1-2	CASSQQGIYGYTF	TGTGCCAGCAGTCAACAGGGAATCTATGGCTACACCTTC
.	TRBV7-9	.	TRBJ2-1	CASKPQGHEQFF	TGTGCCAGTAAGCCACAGGGCCATGAGCAGTTCTTC
.	TRBV4-3	.	TRBJ2-1	CASSQESAGNSYNEQFF	TGCGCCAGCAGCCAAGAATCCGCGGGGAACTCCTACAATGAGCAGTTCTTC
.	TRBV2	TRBD1	TRBJ1-2	CASKGNRGGGYTF	TGTGCCAGCAAGGGAAACAGGGGAGGCGGCTACACCTTC
.	TRBV28	.	TRBJ2-7	CASSSGSSRAAEQYF	TGTGCCAGCAGTTCCGGGAGCTCGAGAGCCGCCGAGCAGTACTTC
.	TRBV27	TRBD1	TRBJ1-2	CASSQPIRQGADYGYTF	TGTGCCAGCAGTCAGCCGATCCGACAGGGGGCGGACTATGGCTACACCTTC
.	TRBV6-5	.	TRBJ2-7	CASSPTTYEQYF	TGTGCCAGCAGTCCGACTACCTACGAGCAGTACTTC
.	TRBV11-3	TRBD1	TRBJ1-3	CASSPRQGVAGNTIYF	TGTGCCAGCAGCCCTCGACAGGGGGTTGCTGGAAACACCATATATTTT
.	TRBV19	.	TRBJ1-2	CASSTVANYGYTF	TGTGCCAGTAGTACAGTCGCTAACTATGGCTACACCTTC
once	TRBV29-1	.	TRBJ2-2	CSLRQGLVSGELFF	TGCAGCCTTAGACAGGGACTAGTTAGCGGGGAGCTGTTTTTT
.	TRBV6-6	TRBD1	TRBJ2-7	CASGTGIDEQYF	TGTGCCAGCGGGACAGGGATCGACGAGCAGTACTTC
.	TRBV25-1	TRBD1	TRBJ1-2	CASSDSGGEPTF	TGTGCCAGCAGTGACTCAGGGGGAGAACCTACCTTC
.	TRBV14	.	TRBJ1-1	CASSGQLNTEAFF	TGTGCCAGCAGTGGGCAGTTGAACACTGAAGCTTTCTTT
.	TRBV25-1	TRBD2	TRBJ2-7	CASSLGTSAQSSYEQYF	TGTGCCAGCAGTTTAGGGACTAGCGCCCAGAGCTCCTACGAGCAGTACTTC
.	TRBV7-8	TRBD2	TRBJ2-3	CASSKGLAESTDTQYF	TGTGCCAGCAGCAAAGGACTAGCGGAGTCCACAGATACGCAGTATTTT
.	TRBV28	.	TRBJ1-1	CASGPGALNTEAFF	TGTGCCAGCGGTCCAGGGGCCTTGAACACTGAAGCTTTCTTT
.	TRBV5-4	.	TRBJ1-3	CASSFQGEDTIYF	TGTGCCAGCAGCTTTCAAGGGGAGGACACCATATATTTT
.	TRBV7-3	.	TRBJ2-1	CASSTSSYNEQFF	TGTGCCAGCAGCACAAGCTCCTACAATGAGCAGTTCTTC
.	TRBV5-4	.	TRBJ2-5	CASSLTSGAFGETQYF	TGTGCCAGCAGCCTAACCTCGGGAGCCTTCGGGGAGACCCAGTACTTC
few	TRBV6-5	.	TRBJ1-1	CASSYDIVVAEAFF	TGTGCCAGCAGTTACGACATTGTAGTCGCTGAAGCTTTCTTT
.	TRBV7-9	TRBD1	TRBJ2-5	CASSPWESRGPETQYF	TGTGCCAGCAGCCCCTGGGAGAGTAGGGGGCCGGAGACCCAGTACTTC
.	TRBV19	TRBD2	TRBJ2-3	CASSTGLAGGTDTQYF	TGTGCCAGTAGTACCGGACTAGCGGGAGGAACAGATACGCAGTATTTT
.	TRBV27	TRBD1	TRBJ1-5	CASSLSGTGAGNQPQHF	TGTGCCAGCAGTTTATCCGGGACAGGGGCCGGCAATCAGCCCCAGCATTTT
.	TRBV5-1	TRBD2	TRBJ2-2	CASSWRASGNTGELFF	TGCGCCAGCAGCTGGCGGGCTAGCGGGAACACCGGGGAGCTGTTTTTT
.	TRBV5-1	.	TRBJ2-5	CASSFRKTAQETQYF	TGCGCCAGCTCCTTTAGGAAGACAGCACAAGAGACCCAGTACTTC
.	TRBV12-5	TRBD1	TRBJ1-2	CASGMTGRYGYTF	TGTGCTAGTGGTATGACAGGGCGCTATGGCTACACCTTC
.	TRBV2	TRBD1	TRBJ1-4	CASSQGAANEKLFF	TGTGCCAGCAGTCAGGGGGCTGCTAATGAAAAACTGTTTTTT
.	TRBV7-2	.	TRBJ2-7	CASSLRSEFSYEQYF	TGTGCCAGCAGCTTAAGGTCGGAGTTCTCCTACGAGCAGTACTTC
.	TRBV30	.	TRBJ1-1	CAWSVGTGMNTEAFF	TGTGCCTGGAGTGTAGGCACAGGCATGAACACTGAAGCTTTCTTT
.	TRBV9	.	TRBJ2-2	CASSVGGVDTGELFF	TGTGCCAGCAGCGTAGGGGGGGTGGATACCGGGGAGCTGTTTTTT
.	TRBV7-2	.	TRBJ2-7	CASSLPQGENNEQYF	TGTGCCAGCAGCTTACCACAGGGAGAAAACAACGAGCAGTACTTC
.	TRBV5-8	TRBD1	TRBJ2-6	CASSSWTGPNVLTF	TGTGCCAGCAGCTCGTGGACAGGGCCCAACGTCCTGACTTTC